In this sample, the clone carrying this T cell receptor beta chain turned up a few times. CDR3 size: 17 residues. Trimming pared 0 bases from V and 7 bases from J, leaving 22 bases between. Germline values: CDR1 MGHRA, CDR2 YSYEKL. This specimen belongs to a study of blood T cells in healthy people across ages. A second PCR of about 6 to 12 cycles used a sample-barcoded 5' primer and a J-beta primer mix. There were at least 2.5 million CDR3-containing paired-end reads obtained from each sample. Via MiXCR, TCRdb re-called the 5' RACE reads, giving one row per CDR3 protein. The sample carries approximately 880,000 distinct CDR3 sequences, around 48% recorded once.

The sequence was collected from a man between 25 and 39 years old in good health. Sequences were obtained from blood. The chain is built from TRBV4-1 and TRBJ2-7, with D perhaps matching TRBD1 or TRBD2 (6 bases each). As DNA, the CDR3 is TGCGCCAGCAGCCAAGAGGGGGGCTCACGAATATCTCAGGAGCAGTACTTC. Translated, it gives CASSQEGGSRISQEQYF.